The 29 T cell receptor beta chains below all came from one sample that was sequenced in a study of T cell clonality in common variable immunodeficiency. Study-wide results and limits: In common variable immunodeficiency, TCR beta chains reportedly carried fewer deletions and N-nucleotide insertions.

The antigens for these receptors are not known. Data came from immunoSEQ multiplex PCR; TCRdb stores just in-frame clones and leaves some out. Recorded here are fewer than 30,000 clones, none singletons. What was sequenced was peripheral blood mononuclear cells. The source is a human donor with common variable immunodeficiency.

This clone was seen ten or more times. The CDR3 goes on 3 residues after the read ends, and that part is filled in from the germline J gene. The V gene is TRBV18, the J gene TRBJ2-5; D possibly corresponds to TRBD2 (5 bases). The CDR3 has 13 residues. Germline V lookup: CDR1 KGHSH, CDR2 LQKENI. Trimming pared 3 bases from V and 7 bases from J, leaving 12 bases between. The sequenced part of the CDR3 DNA is TGTGCCAGCTCACCCGGACTCGAAGGGACC. It translates to CASSPGLEGT. The full CDR3 protein is CASSPGLEGTQYF.

Many counts were recorded for this clone. The CDR3 sequence: CSASPRYNEQFF. The CDR3 DNA, read in part, is TGCAGTGCGAGCCCTCGTTACAATGAG. The V gene is TRBV20-1, the J gene TRBJ2-1; no clear D gene. The DNA ends 3 residues before the CDR3 does, and the rest of the CDR3 is filled in from the germline J gene. Deletions cut 6 bases from V and 4 bases from J, with 10 bases between. This CDR3 contains 12 residues. The germline CDR1 and CDR2 sequences are DFQATT and SNEGSKA (reference sequence).

This clone was recorded a few times. Sequencing ends 3 residues short of the CDR3 end; the germline J gene provides the rest. The genes are TRBV19 and TRBJ1-5; 11 bases agree with TRBD1. Germline CDR1 reads LNHDA; CDR2 reads SQIVND (reference sequence). The junction had 10 bases not matched to a gene; V was cut back by 5 bases and J by 7 bases. The CDR3 is 16 amino acids. CDR3 DNA, as far as it was read: TGTGCCAGTAGTGCCCGGGACAGGGGGACGTGGCAGCCC. Amino acids: CASSARDRGTWQP. The complete CDR3 reads CASSARDRGTWQPQHF.

A note on this clone: Read data end 3 residues before the CDR3 end; the end is taken from the germline J gene. V usage is TRBV7-9 and J usage is TRBJ2-1; unclear D gene. The V gene's germline CDR1 is SEHNR and CDR2 FQNEAQ (reference sequence). V was clipped by 3 bases and J by 7 bases, with 4 bases between them. The length of the CDR3 is 11 residues. CDR3 DNA (partial): TGTGCCAGCAGCTTGGCTAATGAG. Translating it yields CASSLANE. The entire CDR3 reads CASSLANEQFF.

This clone was seen a few times. The read halts 3 residues ahead of the CDR3 end, with the missing end drawn from the germline J gene. This rearrangement joins TRBV2 to TRBJ2-3, with a possible D match to TRBD2 (5 bases). The CDR3 contains 14 residues. Germline CDR1 and CDR2: SNHLY and FYNNEI. The ends were cut back, 4 bases at V and 0 bases at J, with 8 bases in the middle. CDR3 bases read: TGTGCCAGCAGTGCCAGCGGTAGCACAGATACG. Its translation is CASSASGSTDT. The entire CDR3 reads CASSASGSTDTQYF.

On this clone itself: The read gets to within 3 residues of the CDR3 end, and the germline J gene fills in the rest. The chain carries TRBV7-8 and TRBJ1-2; 8 bases are shared with TRBD1. Germline trimming cut 5 bases from V and 3 bases from J; bases unmatched to any gene: 8. This CDR3 spans 15 amino acids. CDR1 and CDR2 (germline): SGHVS, FQNEAQ. The sequenced part of the CDR3 DNA is TGTGCCAGCAGCGGAGGGACAGGATCCCACTATGGC. Encoded protein: CASSGGTGSHYG. The full-length CDR3 reads as CASSGGTGSHYGYTF.

This clone was observed at least ten times. The read gets to within 3 residues of the CDR3 end, and the germline J gene fills in the rest. The rearrangement links TRBV13 to TRBJ1-5; 9 bases are a match to TRBD1. Per germline, CDR1 PRHDT and CDR2 FYEKMQ (reference sequence). The ends lost 5 bases at V and 0 bases at J; junction bases unmatched: 17. CDR3 length equals 20 residues. The CDR3 region is CASSPPGQGVYITSNQPQHF. Incomplete CDR3 DNA: TGTGCCAGCAGCCCACCGGGACAGGGAGTGTACATCACTAGCAATCAGCCC.

This clone showed up many times. Read sequence stops 3 residues before the CDR3 end, and the germline J gene provides the missing end. This chain joins TRBV18 and TRBJ2-1; 8 bases are shared with TRBD2. V gave up 6 bases and J gave up 2 bases; unmatched junction bases: 9. Germline V gene lookup returns CDR1 KGHSH and CDR2 LQKENI. The CDR3 runs 16 residues. The CDR3 region is CASSKGLGIAYNEQFF. CDR3 DNA, as far as it was read: TGTGCCAGCTCCAAGGGACTAGGGATAGCCTACAATGAG.

A word on this clone: The read terminates 3 residues before the CDR3 end, so the remaining end is supplied by the germline J gene. This sequence joins TRBV18 and TRBJ1-1; 7 bases are a match to TRBD1. CDR1 KGHSH and CDR2 LQKENI come from the germline V gene. The CDR3 is 14 amino acids. The V gene end was trimmed by 5 bases and the J gene end by 3 bases; junction bases not matched to a gene: 6. The CDR3 DNA, read in part, is TGTGCCAGCTCAGGGCAGGGGGTTGACACTGAA. Translating it yields CASSGQGVDTE. The full-length CDR3 reads as CASSGQGVDTEAFF.

In this sample, this clone turned up a few times. The read halts 3 residues ahead of the CDR3 end, with the missing end drawn from the germline J gene. The chain employs TRBV19 and TRBJ1-2, with 7 bases fitting TRBD1. This CDR3 has 16 residues. Per germline, CDR1 LNHDA and CDR2 SQIVND (reference sequence). This CDR3 reads CASSMGRDRVGAGYTF. Incomplete CDR3 DNA: TGTGCCAGTAGTATGGGGCGAGACAGGGTTGGCGCGGGC.

In its sample, this clone was seen many times. The read comes to an end 3 residues before the CDR3 does, leaving the germline J gene to fill in the end. The chain uses TRBV18 and TRBJ2-5; no clear D. Germline V CDR1 and CDR2: KGHSH, LQKENI. This CDR3 contains 13 residues. Trimming took 3 bases from V and 6 from J, leaving 11 bases between them. The sequenced part of the CDR3 DNA is TGTGCCAGCTCACCTTTGACAAGCAAGACC. Its protein is CASSPLTSKT. The whole CDR3 region reads CASSPLTSKTQYF.

The sample holds many counts of this clone. In the same sample, other DNA sequences code for this CDR3. The DNA read from the CDR3 is TGTGCCAGCAGCCTTTACAATGAG. Translation gives CASSLYNE. The full-length CDR3 reads as CASSLYNEQFF. The rearrangement joins TRBV2 to TRBJ2-1; D call uncertain. The missing CDR3 end, 3 residues past where the read stops, is filled in from the germline J gene. The CDR3 is 11 amino acids. The V gene lost 6 bases and the J gene lost 4 bases, with 4 bases spanning the gap. Germline CDR1 is SNHLY and CDR2 is FYNNEI.

By sample fraction, this clone is medium-sized. The CDR3 loop reads CASSLVAGANEQFF. CDR3 bases read: TGCGCCAGCAGCTTGGTAGCGGGAGCCAATGAG. The J gene is TRBJ2-1, the V gene TRBV5-1, with TRBD2 matching over 9 bases. Sequencing ends 3 residues short of the CDR3 end; the germline J gene provides the rest. The length of the CDR3 is 14 residues. V gave up 0 bases and J gave up 6 bases; unmatched junction bases: 1. Germline CDR1 and CDR2: SGHRS and YFSETQ.

This clone was counted at least ten times. The read is 3 residues too short to cover the CDR3 end, so that end is filled in from the germline J gene. V is TRBV20-1 and J is TRBJ2-5; perhaps TRBD2 as D (5 bases). This CDR3 spans 18 amino acids. CDR1 and CDR2 from the germline V gene are DFQATT and SNEGSKA (reference sequence). Trimming removed 2 bases at V and 2 bases at J, with 24 bases between. CDR3 residues: CSARSTLSKASSQETQYF. CDR3 DNA, as far as it was read: TGCAGTGCTAGATCCACCCTTTCAAAGGCTAGCTCACAAGAGACC.

This clone was seen more than once but under ten times. The sequenced fragment ends 3 residues before the CDR3 boundary, so the rest is inferred from the germline J gene. The chain joins TRBV20-1 to TRBJ2-7; tentative D call: TRBD1 (5 bases). Deletions cut 2 bases from V and 0 bases from J, with 14 bases between. The V gene's germline CDR1 is DFQATT and CDR2 SNEGSKA (reference sequence). The CDR3 is 15 residues long. Partial CDR3 DNA: TGCAGTGCTAGAAATCAATTGACAGCCTCCTACGAG. Amino acids: CSARNQLTASYE. The whole CDR3 protein reads CSARNQLTASYEQYF.

A word on this clone: The CDR3 end falls 3 residues outside the read, so it is completed with the germline J gene. This rearrangement joins TRBV5-1 to TRBJ2-7; unclear D gene. V was shortened by 0 bases and J by 0 bases, with 13 bases between the two germline ends. The CDR3 runs to 16 residues. Germline lookup yields CDR1 SGHRS and CDR2 YFSETQ. Incomplete CDR3 DNA: TGCGCCAGCAGCTTGGTGAAGTTCGGCGGCTCCTACGAG. Protein: CASSLVKFGGSYE. The complete CDR3 protein is CASSLVKFGGSYEQYF.

Comments on this clone: The read is 3 residues too short to cover the CDR3 end, so that end is filled in from the germline J gene. The chain has TRBV5-1 and TRBJ2-2; D perhaps matches TRBD2 (6 bases). This CDR3 contains 15 residues. V was clipped by 0 bases and J by 6 bases, with 12 bases between them. Germline-derived CDR1 and CDR2 are SGHRS and YFSETQ. CDR3 in amino acids: CASSLANWGAGELFF. The covered CDR3 bases are TGCGCCAGCAGCTTGGCCAATTGGGGGGCCGGGGAG.

The table lists this clone with a few counts. The read ends 3 residues before the CDR3 terminus; that terminus is restored from the germline J gene. The V gene is TRBV20-1, the J gene TRBJ1-2; D perhaps matches TRBD1 (6 bases). The V end was cut by 3 bases, the J end by 2 bases, with 22 bases between. Looked up from germline, CDR1 is DFQATT and CDR2 is SNEGSKA (reference sequence). The CDR3 has 17 residues. CDR3 protein: CSARPDSRSRGNYGYTF. CDR3 DNA (partial): TGCAGTGCTAGGCCCGACTCCCGTAGTAGGGGGAACTATGGC.

In its sample, this clone was seen many times. The read ends 3 residues shy of where the CDR3 ends; the end is completed using the germline J gene. The V call is TRBV7-3, the J call TRBJ2-2, with 7 bases aligning to TRBD2. With V trimmed by 1 base and J by 5 bases, 4 bases remained unmatched. This CDR3 has 15 residues. Germline V gene data show CDR1 as SGHTA and CDR2 as FQGTGA. The CDR3 sequence is CASSLNRLATGELFF. CDR3 bases read: TGTGCCAGCAGCTTAAACAGACTAGCTACCGGGGAG.

A remark on this clone: The read ends 3 residues early relative to the CDR3; the germline J gene fills the gap. The V and J genes are TRBV2 and TRBJ1-1; a possible D gene is TRBD1 (5 bases). The CDR3 has 13 residues. The V end lost 6 bases, the J end lost 3 bases, and 11 bases lay between the germline ends. The V gene's germline CDR1 is SNHLY and CDR2 FYNNEI. CDR3 region: CASRLQEYTEAFF. The sequenced part of the CDR3 DNA is TGTGCCAGCAGATTACAGGAGTACACTGAA.

This clone was detected ten times or more. Read sequence stops 3 residues before the CDR3 end, and the germline J gene provides the missing end. The chain joins TRBV5-4 to TRBJ2-1, with D perhaps TRBD2 (6 bases). The CDR3 is 14 residues long. Germline assignment: CDR1 SGHNT and CDR2 YYREEE (reference sequence). Trimming took 1 base from V and 5 from J, leaving 10 bases between them. CDR3 protein: CASSLRLEHNEQFF. CDR3 DNA (partial): TGTGCCAGCAGCTTGAGACTAGAGCACAATGAG.

Concerning this clone itself: The read is 3 residues too short to cover the CDR3 end, so that end is filled in from the germline J gene. The same CDR3 also results from other DNA sequences found in this sample. The V and J genes are TRBV2 and TRBJ2-7, with D perhaps matching TRBD1 (5 bases). This CDR3 contains 14 residues. CDR1 and CDR2 (germline): SNHLY, FYNNEI. The ends were cut back, 3 bases at V and 3 bases at J, with 12 bases in the middle. The CDR3 protein is CASSDDQGFYEQYF. Incomplete CDR3 DNA: TGTGCCAGCAGTGACGATCAGGGTTTCTACGAG.

As regards this clone: The sequenced fragment ends 3 residues before the CDR3 boundary, so the rest is inferred from the germline J gene. This chain connects TRBV7-2 to TRBJ1-5; tentatively, D is TRBD1 (6 bases). Trimming shortened V by 5 bases and J by 9 bases, and 20 bases separated the two germline ends. In germline, CDR1 is SGHTA, CDR2 FQGNSA. The CDR3 is 15 residues long. The CDR3: CASSKIGGGLRPQHF. The DNA read from the CDR3 is TGTGCCAGCAGCAAAATAGGGGGGGGGTTACGGCCC.

Incomplete CDR3 DNA: TGTGCCAGCTCACTTACAGGCGCCTATAATTCACCC. Translated, it gives CASSLTGAYNSP. The full CDR3 is CASSLTGAYNSPLHF. The chain couples TRBV18 to TRBJ1-6; tentative D call: TRBD1 (5 bases). From the germline J gene comes the end of the CDR3, since the read stops 3 residues before it. The CDR3 is 15 amino acids. V was pared by 4 bases and J by 2 bases, with 9 bases between. CDR1 is KGHSH and CDR2 is LQKENI in the germline V gene.

This clone was counted only a few times. The read ends 3 residues before the CDR3 terminus; that terminus is restored from the germline J gene. The V call is TRBV2, the J call TRBJ1-1; 11 bases are a match to TRBD1. The germline CDR1 and CDR2 sequences are SNHLY and FYNNEI. Trimming at V came to 6 bases and at J to 6 bases, leaving 9 bases not matched to a gene. CDR3 length: 15 amino acids. CDR3 loop: CASSEYGTGGAEAFF. The sequenced part of the CDR3 DNA is TGTGCCAGCAGCGAATACGGGACAGGGGGAGCTGAA. The entire variable domain, with the rest obtained from reference TRBV2 and TRBJ1-1, is as follows: EPEVTQTPSHQVTQMGQEVILRCVPISNHLYFYWYRQILGQKVEFLVSFYNNEISEKSEIFDDQFSVERPDGSNFTLKIRSTKLEDSAMYFCASSEYGTGGAEAFFGQGTRLTVV.

The sample holds a few counts of this clone. The read is 3 residues too short to cover the CDR3 end, so that end is filled in from the germline J gene. The V call is TRBV2, the J call TRBJ2-3; 8 bases are shared with TRBD1. Germline V gene sequence: CDR1 SNHLY, CDR2 FYNNEI. The length of the CDR3 is 15 residues. V was pared by 4 bases and J by 7 bases, with 10 bases of the junction left unmatched. CDR3 in amino acids: CASSVGDRSTYTQYF. The CDR3 DNA, read in part, is TGTGCCAGCAGTGTCGGGGACAGGTCCACGTATACG.

This clone was picked up a small number of times. The DNA ends 3 residues before the CDR3 does, and the rest of the CDR3 is filled in from the germline J gene. The rearrangement uses TRBV6-2 or TRBV6-3 and TRBJ2-1, with D possibly TRBD2 on 6 matching bases. From germline, CDR1 is MNHEY and CDR2 SVGEGT. The CDR3 totals 15 residues. V was clipped by 2 bases and J by 7 bases, with 15 bases between them. CDR3 sequence: CASSYPGTLGNEQFF. Partial CDR3 DNA: TGTGCCAGCAGTTACCCCGGGACTTTGGGGAATGAG.

This clone was counted at least ten times. Coverage ceases 3 residues before the CDR3 finishes, and the germline J gene fills in the end. The chain couples TRBV20-1 to TRBJ2-2, with 11 bases fitting TRBD2. V gave up 7 bases and J gave up 0 bases; unmatched junction bases: 7. This CDR3 region has 16 residues. Germline V gene sequence: CDR1 DFQATT, CDR2 SNEGSKA (reference sequence). CDR3 bases read: TGCAGTGTTCGGACTAGCGGGCACGCGAACACCGGGGAG. Translation: CSVRTSGHANTGE. The entire CDR3 is CSVRTSGHANTGELFF.

The covered CDR3 bases are TGTGCCAGCAGCTTAAGAGGGGAGACC. Protein: CASSLRGET. The entire CDR3 is CASSLRGETQYF. The chain employs TRBV7-9 and TRBJ2-5; a possible D gene is TRBD2 (5 bases). Sequencing ends 3 residues short of the CDR3 end; the germline J gene provides the rest. CDR3 length: 12 residues. The V gene lost 2 bases and the J gene lost 5 bases, with 6 bases spanning the gap. Germline loops: CDR1 SEHNR, CDR2 FQNEAQ (reference sequence).